This T cell receptor beta chain stems from a study of blood T cell repertoires in COVID-19. The wider study: Sites across the United States, Italy and Spain contributed samples from acute and convalescent COVID-19. PBMCs, B-cell-depleted T cells, or T cells were the source of the cDNA or gDNA that made up the material.

Original methodology: Nucleated cell number was recorded as an estimate derived from reference gene primer amplification. Some clones are missing from TCRdb's copy, which holds only in-frame ones; the method was immunoSEQ multiplex PCR. The DNA gave D and trimming, while V, J and clone size come from that table. Of about 76,000 clones in the sample, 65% to 90% were seen once. CDR1 is MNHNS, CDR2 SASEGT, per germline. The V and J ends lost 2 bases and 6 bases respectively, with 13 bases between them. CDR3 length: 14 amino acids. The receptor was derived from a human donor in a cohort sampled during active COVID-19. The sequencing sample was made of peripheral blood. The J gene is TRBJ1-2, the V gene TRBV6-1; D may be TRBD1 (5 bases). The CDR3 loop reads CASSELWFRDGYTF. The CDR3 DNA is TGTGCCAGCAGTGAACTATGGTTCAGGGATGGCTACACCTTC.